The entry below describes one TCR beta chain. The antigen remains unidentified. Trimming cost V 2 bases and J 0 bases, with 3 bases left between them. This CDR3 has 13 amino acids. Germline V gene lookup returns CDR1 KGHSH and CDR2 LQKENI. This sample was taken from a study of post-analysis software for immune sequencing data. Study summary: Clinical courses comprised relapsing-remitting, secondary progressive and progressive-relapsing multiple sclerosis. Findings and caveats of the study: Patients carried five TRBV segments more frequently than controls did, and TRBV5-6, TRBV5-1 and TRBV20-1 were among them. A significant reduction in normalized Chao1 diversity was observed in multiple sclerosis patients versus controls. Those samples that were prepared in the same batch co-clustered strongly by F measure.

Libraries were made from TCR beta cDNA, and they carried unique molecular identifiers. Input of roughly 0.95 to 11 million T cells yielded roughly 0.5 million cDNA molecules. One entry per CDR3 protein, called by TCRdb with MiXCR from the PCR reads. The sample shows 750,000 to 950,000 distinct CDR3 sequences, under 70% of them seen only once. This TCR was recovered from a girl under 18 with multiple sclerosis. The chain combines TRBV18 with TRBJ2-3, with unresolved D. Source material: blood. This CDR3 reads CASSPKSTDTQYF. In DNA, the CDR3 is TGTGCCAGCTCACCAAAGAGCACAGATACGCAGTATTTT. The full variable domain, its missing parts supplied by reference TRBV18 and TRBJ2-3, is NAGVMQNPRHLVRRRGQEARLRCSPMKGHSHVYWYRQLPEEGLKFMVYLQKENIIDESGMPKERFSAEFPKEGPSILRIQQVVRGDSAAYFCASSPKSTDTQYFGPGTRLTVL.